This section outlines one T cell receptor (beta chain) sequence together with its context. Study processing details: Nucleated cell counts were estimated from reference gene primer amplification. Assay: immunoSEQ multiplex PCR; the TCRdb copy retains only in-frame clones and omits some. From that table come the V and J calls and clone size; the DNA was used to work out D and trimming. The sample shows hundreds of thousands of clones, 75% to 90% of them seen only once. CDR1 and CDR2 from the germline V gene are MGHDK and SYGVNS. V was pared by 8 bases and J by 8 bases, with 15 bases between. The CDR3 length is 12 residues. This entry is derived from a study of blood T cell repertoires in COVID-19.

The TCR was taken from a woman between 18 and 30 years old who had recovered from COVID-19. The chain is built from TRBV25-1 and TRBJ1-2; possible D gene TRBD1, 6 bases. Sequenced input: PBMCs or T cells enriched from blood (not recorded which). The CDR3 sequence: CASHGTGKGYTF. In DNA, the CDR3 is TGTGCCAGCCACGGCACAGGGAAGGGCTACACCTTC.